There are a few counts of the clone carrying this TCR beta chain. Its antigen is not identified. Each CDR3 protein gets one entry after TCRdb re-called the reads with MiXCR. The repertoire consists of roughly 230,000 distinct CDR3 sequences, with 17% occurring once and the leading ten covering approximately 44%. Between the trimmed V and J ends, which lost 7 bases and 0 bases, there was a span of 11 bases. This CDR3 spans 13 amino acids. Germline V gives CDR1 SQVTM, CDR2 ANQGSEA. This entry is derived from a study of T cell repertoires in cytomegalovirus infection. Background on the study: Both a matching HLA type and CMV infection were indicated by public TCR beta signatures. Study-level points and caveats: In two of eight donors, the top clonotype was HLA-C-restricted CMV-specific. Public TCR beta family frequency separated CMV-and-HLA carriers, including in an independent cohort.

This clonotype was obtained from a human donor in good health (CMV status not recorded). Some clones in this sample may be carry-over from other donors' samples. What was sequenced was CD8+ T cells from PBMCs. The chain employs TRBV29-1 and TRBJ2-3; D gene ambiguous. In DNA form, the CDR3 reads TGCAGCGCTGGGTACAGTAGCACAGATACGCAGTATTTT. This encodes CSAGYSSTDTQYF.